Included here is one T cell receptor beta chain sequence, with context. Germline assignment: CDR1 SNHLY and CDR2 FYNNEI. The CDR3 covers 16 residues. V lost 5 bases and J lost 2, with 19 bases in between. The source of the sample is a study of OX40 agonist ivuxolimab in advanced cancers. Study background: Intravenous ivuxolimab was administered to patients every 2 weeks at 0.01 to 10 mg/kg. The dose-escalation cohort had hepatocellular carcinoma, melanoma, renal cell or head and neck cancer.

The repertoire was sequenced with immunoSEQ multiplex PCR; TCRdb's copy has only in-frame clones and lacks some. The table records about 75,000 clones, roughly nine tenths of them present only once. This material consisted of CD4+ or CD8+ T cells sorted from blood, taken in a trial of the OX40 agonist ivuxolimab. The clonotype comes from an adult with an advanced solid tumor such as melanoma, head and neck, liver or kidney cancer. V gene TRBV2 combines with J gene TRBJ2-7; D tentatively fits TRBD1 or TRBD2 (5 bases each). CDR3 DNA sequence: TGTGCCAGCAGTCTAGGTCTGGGGCAGGGACCCTACGAGCAGTACTTC. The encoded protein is CASSLGLGQGPYEQYF.